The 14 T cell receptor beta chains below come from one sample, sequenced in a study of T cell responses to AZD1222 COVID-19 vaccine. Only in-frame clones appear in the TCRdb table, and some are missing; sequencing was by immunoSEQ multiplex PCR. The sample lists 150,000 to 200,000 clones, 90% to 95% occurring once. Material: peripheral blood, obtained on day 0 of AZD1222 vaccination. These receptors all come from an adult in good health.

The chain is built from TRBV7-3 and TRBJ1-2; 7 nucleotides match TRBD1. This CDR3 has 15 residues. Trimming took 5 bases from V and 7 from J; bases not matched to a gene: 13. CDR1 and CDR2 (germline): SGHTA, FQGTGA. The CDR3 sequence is CASSQQGGDRSGYTF. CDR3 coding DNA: TGTGCCAGCAGCCAGCAGGGGGGTGACAGGTCTGGCTACACCTTC.

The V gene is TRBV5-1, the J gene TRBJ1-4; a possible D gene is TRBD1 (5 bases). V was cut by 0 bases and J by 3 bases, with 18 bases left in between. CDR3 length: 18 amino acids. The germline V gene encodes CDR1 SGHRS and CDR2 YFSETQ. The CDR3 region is CASSLAGTGSGPNEKLFF. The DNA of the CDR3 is TGCGCCAGCAGCTTGGCCGGGACGGGAAGCGGACCTAATGAAAAACTGTTTTTT.

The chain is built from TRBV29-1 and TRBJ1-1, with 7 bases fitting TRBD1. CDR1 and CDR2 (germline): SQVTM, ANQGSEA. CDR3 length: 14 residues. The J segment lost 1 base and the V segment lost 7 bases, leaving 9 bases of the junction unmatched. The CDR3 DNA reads TGCAGCGGCAGGGGGACGGCTTCGAACACTGAAGCTTTCTTT. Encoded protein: CSGRGTASNTEAFF.

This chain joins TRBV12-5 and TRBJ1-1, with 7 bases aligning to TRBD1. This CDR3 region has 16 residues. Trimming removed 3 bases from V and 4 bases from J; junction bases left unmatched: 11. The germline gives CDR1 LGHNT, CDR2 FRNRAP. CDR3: CASGFPDGQASTEAFF. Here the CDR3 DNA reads TGTGCTAGTGGTTTTCCCGATGGACAGGCTAGCACTGAAGCTTTCTTT.

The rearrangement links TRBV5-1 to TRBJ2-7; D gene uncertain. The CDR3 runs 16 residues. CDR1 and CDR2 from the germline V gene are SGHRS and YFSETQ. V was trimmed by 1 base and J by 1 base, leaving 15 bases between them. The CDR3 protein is CASSLLGGLGSYEQYF. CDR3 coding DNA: TGCGCCAGCAGCTTGTTAGGCGGCCTTGGGTCCTACGAGCAGTACTTC.

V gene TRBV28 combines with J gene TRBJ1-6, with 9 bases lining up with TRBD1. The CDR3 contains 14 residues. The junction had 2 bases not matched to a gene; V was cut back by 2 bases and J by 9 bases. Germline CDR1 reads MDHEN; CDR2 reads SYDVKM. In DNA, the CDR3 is TGTGCCAGCAGTTTACCGGGACAGGGTTCACCCCTCCACTTT. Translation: CASSLPGQGSPLHF. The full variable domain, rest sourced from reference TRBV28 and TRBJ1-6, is DVKVTQSSRYLVKRTGEKVFLECVQDMDHENMFWYRQDPGLGLRLIYFSYDVKMKEKGDIPEGYSVSREKKERFSLILESASTNQTSMYLCASSLPGQGSPLHFGNGTRLTVT.

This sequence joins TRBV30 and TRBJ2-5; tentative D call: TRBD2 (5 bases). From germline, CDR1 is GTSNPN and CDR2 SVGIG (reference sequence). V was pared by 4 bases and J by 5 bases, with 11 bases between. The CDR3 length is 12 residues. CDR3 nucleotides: TGTGCCTGGACAGGTCCGGGGGAGACCCAGTACTTC. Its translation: CAWTGPGETQYF.

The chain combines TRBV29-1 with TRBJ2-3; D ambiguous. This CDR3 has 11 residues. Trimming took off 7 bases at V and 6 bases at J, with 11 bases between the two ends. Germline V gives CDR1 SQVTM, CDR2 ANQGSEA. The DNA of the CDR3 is TGCAGCGGCTGGGAAGGGGATACGCAGTATTTT. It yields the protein CSGWEGDTQYF.

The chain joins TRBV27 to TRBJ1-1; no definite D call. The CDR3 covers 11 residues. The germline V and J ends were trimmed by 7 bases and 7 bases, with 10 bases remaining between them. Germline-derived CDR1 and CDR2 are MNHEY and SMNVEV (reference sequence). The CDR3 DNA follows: TGTGCCAGCATCCGTGGGAGTGAAGCTTTCTTT. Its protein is CASIRGSEAFF.

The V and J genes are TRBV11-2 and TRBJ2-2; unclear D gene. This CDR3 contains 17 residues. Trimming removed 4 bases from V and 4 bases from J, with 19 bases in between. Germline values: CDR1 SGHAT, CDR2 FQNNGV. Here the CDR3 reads CASSSQTGGPGTGELFF. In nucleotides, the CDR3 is TGTGCCAGCAGCTCCCAAACGGGTGGGCCGGGCACCGGGGAGCTGTTTTTT.

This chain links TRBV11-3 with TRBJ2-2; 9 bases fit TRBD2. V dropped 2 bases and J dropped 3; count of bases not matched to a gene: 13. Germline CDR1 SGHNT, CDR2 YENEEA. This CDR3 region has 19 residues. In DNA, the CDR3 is TGTGCCAGCAGCTTACCCTCCACAGGGACTAGCCGATACACCGGGGAGCTGTTTTTT. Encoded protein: CASSLPSTGTSRYTGELFF.

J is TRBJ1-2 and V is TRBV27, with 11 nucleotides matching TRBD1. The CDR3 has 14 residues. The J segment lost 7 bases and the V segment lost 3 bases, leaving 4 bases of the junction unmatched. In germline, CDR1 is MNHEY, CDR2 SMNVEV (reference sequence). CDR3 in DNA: TGTGCCAGCAGTTTCGGACAGGGGGCATCTGGCTACACCTTC. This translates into CASSFGQGASGYTF.

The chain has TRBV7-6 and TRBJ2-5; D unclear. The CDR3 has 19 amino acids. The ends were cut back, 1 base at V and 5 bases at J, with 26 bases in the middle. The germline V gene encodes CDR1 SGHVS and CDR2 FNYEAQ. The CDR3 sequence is CASSLVSYVGRNNRETQYF. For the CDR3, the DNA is TGTGCCAGCAGCTTAGTCTCCTACGTTGGTCGGAATAATCGGGAGACCCAGTACTTC.

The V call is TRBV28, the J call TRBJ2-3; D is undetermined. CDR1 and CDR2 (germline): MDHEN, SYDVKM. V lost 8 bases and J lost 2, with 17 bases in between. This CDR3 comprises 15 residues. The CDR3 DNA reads TGTGCCAGCTCGGTGATCCCGCTGTTCACAGATACGCAGTATTTT. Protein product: CASSVIPLFTDTQYF.